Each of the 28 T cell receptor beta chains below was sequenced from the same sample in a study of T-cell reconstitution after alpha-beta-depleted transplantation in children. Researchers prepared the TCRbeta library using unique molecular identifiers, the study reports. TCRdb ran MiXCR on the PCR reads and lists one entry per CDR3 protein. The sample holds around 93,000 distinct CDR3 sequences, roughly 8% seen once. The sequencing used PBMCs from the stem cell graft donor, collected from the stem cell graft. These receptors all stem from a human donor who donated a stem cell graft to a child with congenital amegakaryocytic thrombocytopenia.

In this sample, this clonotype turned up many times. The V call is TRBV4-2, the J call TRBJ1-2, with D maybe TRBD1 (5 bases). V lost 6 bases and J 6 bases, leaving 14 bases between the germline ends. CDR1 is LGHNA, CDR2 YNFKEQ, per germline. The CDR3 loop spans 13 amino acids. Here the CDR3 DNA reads TGTGCCAGCAGTCCCACCAGGGATAATGGCTACACCTTC. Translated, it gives CASSPTRDNGYTF.

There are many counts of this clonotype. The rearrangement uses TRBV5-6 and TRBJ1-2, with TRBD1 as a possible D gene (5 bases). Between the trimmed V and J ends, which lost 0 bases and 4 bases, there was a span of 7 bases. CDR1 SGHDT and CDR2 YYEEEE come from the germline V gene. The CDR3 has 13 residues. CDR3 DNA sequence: TGTGCCAGCAGCTTGGTCGACAGCTATGGCTACACCTTC. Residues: CASSLVDSYGYTF.

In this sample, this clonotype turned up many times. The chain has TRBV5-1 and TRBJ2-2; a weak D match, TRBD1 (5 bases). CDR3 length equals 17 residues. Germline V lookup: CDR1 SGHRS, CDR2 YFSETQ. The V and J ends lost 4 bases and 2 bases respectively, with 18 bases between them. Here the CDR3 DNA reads TGCGCCAGCAGCATTAGACAGAACCCATCAAACACCGGGGAGCTGTTTTTT. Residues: CASSIRQNPSNTGELFF. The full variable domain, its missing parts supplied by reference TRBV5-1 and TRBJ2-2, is KAGVTQTPRYLIKTRGQQVTLSCSPISGHRSVSWYQQTPGQGLQFLFEYFSETQRNKGNFPGRFSGRQFSNSRSEMNVSTLELGDSALYLCASSIRQNPSNTGELFFGEGSRLTVL.

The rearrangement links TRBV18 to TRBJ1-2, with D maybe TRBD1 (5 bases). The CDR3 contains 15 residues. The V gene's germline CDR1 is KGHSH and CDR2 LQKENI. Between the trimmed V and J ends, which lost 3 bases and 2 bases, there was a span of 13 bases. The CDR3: CASSPRDLKNYGYTF. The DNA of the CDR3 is TGTGCCAGCTCACCGCGGGACCTCAAGAACTATGGCTACACCTTC. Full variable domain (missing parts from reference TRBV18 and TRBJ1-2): NAGVMQNPRHLVRRRGQEARLRCSPMKGHSHVYWYRQLPEEGLKFMVYLQKENIIDESGMPKERFSAEFPKEGPSILRIQQVVRGDSAAYFCASSPRDLKNYGYTFGSGTRLTVV.

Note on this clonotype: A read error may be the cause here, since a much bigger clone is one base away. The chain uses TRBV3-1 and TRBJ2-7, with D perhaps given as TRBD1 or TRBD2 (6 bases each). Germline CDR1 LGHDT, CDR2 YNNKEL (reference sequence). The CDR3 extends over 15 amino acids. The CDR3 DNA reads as TGTGCCACCAGCCAAGCCGGGACTGGGACATACGAGCAGTACTTC. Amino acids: CATSQAGTGTYEQYF.

The CDR3 here is CASSSGLGSYNEQFF. The CDR3 DNA follows: TGCGCCAGCAGCTCGGGACTAGGGAGTTACAATGAGCAGTTCTTC. The chain joins TRBV5-1 to TRBJ2-1; the match to TRBD2 covers 8 bases. The J segment lost 4 bases and the V segment lost 3 bases, leaving 6 bases of the junction unmatched. Germline V lookup: CDR1 SGHRS, CDR2 YFSETQ. The CDR3 length is 15 residues.

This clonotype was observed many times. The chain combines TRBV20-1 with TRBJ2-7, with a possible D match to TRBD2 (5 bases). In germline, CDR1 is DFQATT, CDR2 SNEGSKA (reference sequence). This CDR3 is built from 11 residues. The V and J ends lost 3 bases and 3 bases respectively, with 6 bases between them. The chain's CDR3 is CSASAGYEQYF. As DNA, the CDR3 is TGCAGTGCTAGTGCGGGCTACGAGCAGTACTTC.

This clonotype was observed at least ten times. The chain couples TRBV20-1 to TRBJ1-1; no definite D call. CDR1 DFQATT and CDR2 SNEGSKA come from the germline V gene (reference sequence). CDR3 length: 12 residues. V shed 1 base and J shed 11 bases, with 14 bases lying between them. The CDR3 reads CSARAGIADAFF. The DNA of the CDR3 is TGCAGTGCTAGAGCGGGGATTGCCGACGCTTTCTTT.

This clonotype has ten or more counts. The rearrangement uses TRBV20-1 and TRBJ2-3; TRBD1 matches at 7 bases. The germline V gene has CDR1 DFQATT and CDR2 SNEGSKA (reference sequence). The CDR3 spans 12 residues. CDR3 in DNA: TGCAGCACGACAGGGATAACAGATACGCAGTATTTT. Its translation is CSTTGITDTQYF.

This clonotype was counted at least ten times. CDR3: CASSLGATSGTGELFF. CDR3 in DNA: TGCGCCAGCAGCTTGGGAGCGACTAGCGGCACCGGGGAGCTGTTTTTT. The V call is TRBV5-1, the J call TRBJ2-2; 9 nucleotides match TRBD2. This CDR3 has 16 residues. The germline gives CDR1 SGHRS, CDR2 YFSETQ. Trimming cost V 0 bases and J 4 bases; bases outside gene matches: 4.

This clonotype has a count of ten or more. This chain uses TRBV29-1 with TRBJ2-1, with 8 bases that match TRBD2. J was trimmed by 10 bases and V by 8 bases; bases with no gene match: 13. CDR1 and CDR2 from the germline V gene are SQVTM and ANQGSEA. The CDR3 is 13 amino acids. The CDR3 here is CSTGTSNEREQFF. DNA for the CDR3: TGCAGCACCGGGACTAGTAATGAACGGGAGCAGTTCTTC.

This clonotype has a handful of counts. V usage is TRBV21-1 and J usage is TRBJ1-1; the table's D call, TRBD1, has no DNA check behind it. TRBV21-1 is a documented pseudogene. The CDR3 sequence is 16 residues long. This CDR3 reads CASSPRTGGWDTEAFF. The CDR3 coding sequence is TGTGCCAGCAGCCCAAGGACAGGGGGCTGGGACACTGAAGCTTTCTTT.

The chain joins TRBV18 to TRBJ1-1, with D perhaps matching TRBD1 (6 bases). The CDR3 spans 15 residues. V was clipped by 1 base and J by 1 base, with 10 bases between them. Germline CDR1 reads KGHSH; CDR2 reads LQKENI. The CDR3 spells CASSPQGETNTEAFF. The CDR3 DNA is TGTGCCAGCTCACCACAGGGGGAGACGAACACTGAAGCTTTCTTT.

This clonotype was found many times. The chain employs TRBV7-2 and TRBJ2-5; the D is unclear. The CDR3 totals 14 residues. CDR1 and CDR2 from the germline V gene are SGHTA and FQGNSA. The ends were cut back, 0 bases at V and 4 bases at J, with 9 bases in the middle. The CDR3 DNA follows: TGTGCCAGCAGCTTAGCGGGTTTTGCAGAGACCCAGTACTTC. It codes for CASSLAGFAETQYF.

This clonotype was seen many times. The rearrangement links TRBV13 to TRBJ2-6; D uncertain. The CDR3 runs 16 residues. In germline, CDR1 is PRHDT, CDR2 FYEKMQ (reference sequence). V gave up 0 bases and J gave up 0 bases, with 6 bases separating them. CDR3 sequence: CASSLGQVSGANVLTF. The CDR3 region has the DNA TGTGCCAGCAGCTTAGGGCAAGTCTCTGGGGCCAACGTCCTGACTTTC.

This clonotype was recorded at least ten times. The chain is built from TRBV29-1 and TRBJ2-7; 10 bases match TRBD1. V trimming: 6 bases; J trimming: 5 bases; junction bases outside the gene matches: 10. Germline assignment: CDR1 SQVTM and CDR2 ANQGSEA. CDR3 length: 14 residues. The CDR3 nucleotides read TGCAGCGTCCAAGGAGGGACAGGGGCCAACGAGCAGTACTTC. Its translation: CSVQGGTGANEQYF.

CDR3 nucleotides: TGCAGCGGTAAAATTAATGAAAAACTGTTTTTT. This codes for CSGKINEKLFF. The chain carries TRBV29-1 and TRBJ1-4; D uncertain. Germline CDR1 SQVTM, CDR2 ANQGSEA. This CDR3 contains 11 residues. V was clipped by 7 bases and J by 4 bases, with 7 bases between them.

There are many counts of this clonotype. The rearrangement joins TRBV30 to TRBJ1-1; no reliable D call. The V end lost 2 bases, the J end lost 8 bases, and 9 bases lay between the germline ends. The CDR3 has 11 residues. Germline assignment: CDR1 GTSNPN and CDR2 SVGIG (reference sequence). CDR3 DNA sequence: TGTGCCTGGAGTACCCCGTGGGAAGCTTTCTTT. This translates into CAWSTPWEAFF. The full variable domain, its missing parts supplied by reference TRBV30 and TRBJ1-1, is SQTIHQWPATLVQPVGSPLSLECTVEGTSNPNLYWYRQAAGRGLQLLFYSVGIGQISSEVPQNLSASRPQDRQFILSSKKLLLSDSGFYLCAWSTPWEAFFGQGTRLTVV.

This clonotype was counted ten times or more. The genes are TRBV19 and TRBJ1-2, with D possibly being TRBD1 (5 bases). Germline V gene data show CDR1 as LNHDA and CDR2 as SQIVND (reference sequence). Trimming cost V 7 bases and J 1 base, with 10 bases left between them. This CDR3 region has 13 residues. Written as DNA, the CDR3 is TGTGCCAGTACGGGGGATTTTAACTATGGCTACACCTTC. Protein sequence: CASTGDFNYGYTF.

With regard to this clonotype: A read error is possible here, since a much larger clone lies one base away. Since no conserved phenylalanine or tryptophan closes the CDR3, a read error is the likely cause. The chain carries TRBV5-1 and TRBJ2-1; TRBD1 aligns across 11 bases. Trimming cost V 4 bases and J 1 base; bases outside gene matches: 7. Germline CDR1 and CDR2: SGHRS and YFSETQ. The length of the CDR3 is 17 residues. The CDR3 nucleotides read TGCGCCAGCAGCCCCGAGGGACAGGGGGTTTCCTACAATGAGCAGTTCTTG. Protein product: CASSPEGQGVSYNEQFL.

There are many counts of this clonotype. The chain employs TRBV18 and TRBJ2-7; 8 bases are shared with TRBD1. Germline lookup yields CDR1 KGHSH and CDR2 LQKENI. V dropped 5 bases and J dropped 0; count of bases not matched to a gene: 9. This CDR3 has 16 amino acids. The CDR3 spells CASSIQGARSSYEQYF. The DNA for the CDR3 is TGTGCCAGCTCAATTCAGGGGGCCAGAAGCTCCTACGAGCAGTACTTC. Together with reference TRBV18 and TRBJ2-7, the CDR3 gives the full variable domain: NAGVMQNPRHLVRRRGQEARLRCSPMKGHSHVYWYRQLPEEGLKFMVYLQKENIIDESGMPKERFSAEFPKEGPSILRIQQVVRGDSAAYFCASSIQGARSSYEQYFGPGTRLTVT.

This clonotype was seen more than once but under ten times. CDR3 sequence: CSAHLPDFLSTDTQYF. Written as DNA, the CDR3 is TGCAGTGCTCACCTCCCTGACTTCCTTAGCACAGATACGCAGTATTTT. The chain carries TRBV20-1 and TRBJ2-3; unclear D gene. The V end was cut by 5 bases, the J end by 0 bases, with 18 bases between. The germline V gene has CDR1 DFQATT and CDR2 SNEGSKA (reference sequence). This CDR3 is built from 16 residues.

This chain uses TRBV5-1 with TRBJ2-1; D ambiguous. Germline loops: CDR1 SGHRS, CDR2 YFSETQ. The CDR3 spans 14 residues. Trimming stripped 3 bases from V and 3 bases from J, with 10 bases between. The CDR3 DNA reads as TGCGCCAGCAGCTCCTCCTATTTCTACAATGAGCAGTTCTTC. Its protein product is CASSSSYFYNEQFF. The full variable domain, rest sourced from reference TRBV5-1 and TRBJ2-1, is KAGVTQTPRYLIKTRGQQVTLSCSPISGHRSVSWYQQTPGQGLQFLFEYFSETQRNKGNFPGRFSGRQFSNSRSEMNVSTLELGDSALYLCASSSSYFYNEQFFGPGTRLTVL.

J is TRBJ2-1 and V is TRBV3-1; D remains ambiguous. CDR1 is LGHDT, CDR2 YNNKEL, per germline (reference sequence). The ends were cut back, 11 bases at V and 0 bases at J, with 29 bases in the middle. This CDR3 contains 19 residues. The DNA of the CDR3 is TGTGCCGTCACAAGGTTAGATCATTATCCTACGAGCTCCTACAATGAGCAGTTCTTC. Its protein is CAVTRLDHYPTSSYNEQFF.

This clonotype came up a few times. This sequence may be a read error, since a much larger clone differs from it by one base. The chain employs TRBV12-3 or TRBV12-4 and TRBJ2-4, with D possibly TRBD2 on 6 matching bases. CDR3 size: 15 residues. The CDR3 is CASSLGGGGKNSQYF. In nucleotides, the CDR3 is TGTGCCAGCAGTTTAGGGGGAGGCGGCAAAAACAGTCAGTACTTC.

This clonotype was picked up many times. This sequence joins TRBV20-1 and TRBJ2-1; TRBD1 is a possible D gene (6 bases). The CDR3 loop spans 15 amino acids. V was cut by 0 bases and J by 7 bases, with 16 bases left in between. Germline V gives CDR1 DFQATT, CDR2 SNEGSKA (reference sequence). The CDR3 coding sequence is TGCAGTGCTAGAGATATGGGGGCCGAGGTGAATGAGCAGTTCTTC. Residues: CSARDMGAEVNEQFF.

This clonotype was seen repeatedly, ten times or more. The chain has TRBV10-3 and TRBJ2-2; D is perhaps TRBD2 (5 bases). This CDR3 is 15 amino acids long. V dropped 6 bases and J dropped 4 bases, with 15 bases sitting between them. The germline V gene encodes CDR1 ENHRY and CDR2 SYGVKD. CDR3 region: CAIRTLRRGTGELFF. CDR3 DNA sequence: TGTGCCATCAGGACCTTGAGACGGGGCACCGGGGAGCTGTTTTTT.

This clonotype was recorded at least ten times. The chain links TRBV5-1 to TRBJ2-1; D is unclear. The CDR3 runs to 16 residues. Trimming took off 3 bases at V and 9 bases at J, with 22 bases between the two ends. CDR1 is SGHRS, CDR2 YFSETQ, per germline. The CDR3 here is CASSSAVTSGFTEQFF. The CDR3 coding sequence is TGCGCCAGCAGCTCGGCCGTTACTTCAGGATTCACTGAGCAGTTCTTC.